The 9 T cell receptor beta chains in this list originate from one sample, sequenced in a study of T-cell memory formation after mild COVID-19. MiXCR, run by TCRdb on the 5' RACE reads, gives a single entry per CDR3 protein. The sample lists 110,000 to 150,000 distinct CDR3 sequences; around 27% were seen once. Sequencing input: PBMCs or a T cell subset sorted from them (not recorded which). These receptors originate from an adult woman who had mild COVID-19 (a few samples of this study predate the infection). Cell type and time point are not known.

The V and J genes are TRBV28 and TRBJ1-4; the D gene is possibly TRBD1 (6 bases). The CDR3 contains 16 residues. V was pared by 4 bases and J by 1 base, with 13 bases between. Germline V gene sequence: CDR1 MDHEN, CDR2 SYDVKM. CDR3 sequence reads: CASSSPDRRTNEKLFF. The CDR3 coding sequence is TGTGCCAGCAGTTCCCCTGACAGGCGAACTAATGAAAAACTGTTTTTT.

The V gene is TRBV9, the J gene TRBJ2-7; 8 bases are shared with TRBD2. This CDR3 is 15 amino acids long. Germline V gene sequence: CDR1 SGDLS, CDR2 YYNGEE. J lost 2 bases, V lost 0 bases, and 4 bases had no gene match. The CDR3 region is CASSVAGGFPYEQYF. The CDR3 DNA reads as TGTGCCAGCAGCGTAGCGGGAGGGTTCCCCTACGAGCAGTACTTC.

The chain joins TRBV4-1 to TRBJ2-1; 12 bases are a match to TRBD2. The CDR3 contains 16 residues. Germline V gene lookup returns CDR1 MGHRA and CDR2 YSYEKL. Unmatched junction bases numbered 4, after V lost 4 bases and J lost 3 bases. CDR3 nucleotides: TGCGCCAGCAGCCGAAGACTAGCGGGGGACTACAATGAGCAGTTCTTC. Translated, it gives CASSRRLAGDYNEQFF.

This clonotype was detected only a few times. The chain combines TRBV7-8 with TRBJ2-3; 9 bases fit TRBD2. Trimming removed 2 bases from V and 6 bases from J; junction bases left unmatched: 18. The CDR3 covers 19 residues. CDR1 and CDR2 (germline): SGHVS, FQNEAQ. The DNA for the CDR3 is TGTGCCAGCAGCTTATCCGCCGGGACTAGCCTTATCATGGGGGATACGCAGTATTTT. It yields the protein CASSLSAGTSLIMGDTQYF.

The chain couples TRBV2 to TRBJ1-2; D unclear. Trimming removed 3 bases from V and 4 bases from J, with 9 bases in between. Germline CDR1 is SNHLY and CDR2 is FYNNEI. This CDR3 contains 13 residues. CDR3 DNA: TGTGCCAGCAGTGAGGCAGTGCGCTATGGCTACACCTTC. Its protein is CASSEAVRYGYTF.

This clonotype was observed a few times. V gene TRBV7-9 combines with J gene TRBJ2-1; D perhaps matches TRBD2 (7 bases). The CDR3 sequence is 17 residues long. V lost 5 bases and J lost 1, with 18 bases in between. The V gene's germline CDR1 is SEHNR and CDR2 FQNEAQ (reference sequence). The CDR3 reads CASSQGWAGASYNEQFF. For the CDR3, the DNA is TGTGCCAGCAGCCAGGGGTGGGCGGGGGCGTCCTACAATGAGCAGTTCTTC.

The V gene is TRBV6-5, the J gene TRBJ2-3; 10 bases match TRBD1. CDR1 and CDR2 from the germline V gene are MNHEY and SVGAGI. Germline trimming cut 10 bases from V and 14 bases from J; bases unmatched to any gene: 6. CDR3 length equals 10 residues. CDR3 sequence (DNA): TGTGCCACCGACAGGGGGCCTATGTATTTT. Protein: CATDRGPMYF.

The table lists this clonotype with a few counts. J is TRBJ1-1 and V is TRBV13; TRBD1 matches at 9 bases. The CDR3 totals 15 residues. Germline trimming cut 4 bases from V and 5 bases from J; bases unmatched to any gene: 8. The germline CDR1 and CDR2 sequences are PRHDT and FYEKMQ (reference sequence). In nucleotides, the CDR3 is TGTGCCAGCAGCTCGGACAGGGGTCCCTCAACTGAAGCTTTCTTT. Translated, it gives CASSSDRGPSTEAFF.

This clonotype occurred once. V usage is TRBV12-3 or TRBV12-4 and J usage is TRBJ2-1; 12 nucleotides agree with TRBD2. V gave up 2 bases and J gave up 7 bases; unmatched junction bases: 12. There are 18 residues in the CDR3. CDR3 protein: CASSLPLASGRESNEQFF. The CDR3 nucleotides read TGTGCCAGCAGTTTACCCCTCGCTAGCGGGAGGGAATCTAATGAGCAGTTCTTC.